The 3 T cell receptor beta chains below were found in one sample sequenced in a study of T cells in Graves' hyperthyroidism and ophthalmopathy. There were TCR beta CDR3 regions amplified from RNA transcripts. HTBI primers were the set used in a first-round RT-PCR of the TCR CDR3. TCRdb independently ran MiXCR on the multiplex PCR reads; one entry per CDR3 protein. The data contain approximately 400,000 distinct CDR3 sequences, roughly 25% of them singletons. Sequences were obtained from blood. Every receptor here comes from a man in his fifties with Graves' hyperthyroidism.

There are many counts of this clonotype. The chain employs TRBV7-2 and TRBJ2-3; possibly TRBD2 for D (5 bases). This CDR3 has 15 residues. The germline V gene encodes CDR1 SGHTA and CDR2 FQGNSA. V lost 5 bases and J 0 bases, leaving 12 bases between the germline ends. CDR3 loop: CASSESTSSTDTQYF. CDR3 DNA: TGTGCCAGCAGCGAATCTACTAGTAGCACAGATACGCAGTATTTT.

This clonotype was recorded many times. The genes are TRBV10-3 and TRBJ2-2; 7 nucleotides match TRBD1. V shed 0 bases and J 6 bases; nucleotides not matched to a gene: 7. The germline V gene has CDR1 ENHRY and CDR2 SYGVKD. The CDR3 consists of 16 residues. The CDR3 loop reads CAISESTGMSAGELFF. The CDR3 DNA reads TGTGCCATCAGTGAGTCGACAGGGATGAGCGCCGGGGAGCTGTTTTTT.

The chain is built from TRBV5-1 and TRBJ1-1; tentatively, D is TRBD1 (5 bases). Germline V lookup: CDR1 SGHRS, CDR2 YFSETQ. This CDR3 is built from 14 residues. Trimming removed 3 bases from V and 7 bases from J, with 16 bases in between. DNA for the CDR3: TGCGCCAGCAGCTGGGGTGGATCGGGGCGTGAAGCTTTCTTT. It codes for CASSWGGSGREAFF.